This note documents a single TCR beta chain sequence. The sample holds many counts of this clonotype. No cognate antigen has been identified for it. Base qualities are not at hand, and no much larger clone is one base apart. The data were obtained in a study of early T cells in non-severe SARS-CoV-2 infection (TCRdb year 2021). Context from the whole study: Bulk RNA from unsorted whole blood was used for TCR sequencing, so alpha and beta chains could not be paired. Study-wide findings and limitations: VDJdb matching was skewed toward anti-spike CD8 responses, so virus-specific expansions were likely underestimated and private and CD4 specificities were missed.

Germline trimming: 3 bases from V, 1 base from J; junction bases outside gene matches: 6. CDR1 is given as DFQATT and CDR2 as SNEGSKA, both from the germline V gene (reference sequence). The CDR3 measures 16 amino acids from cysteine to phenylalanine. Only the CDR3 region is kept as DNA, spanning 48 bases read in frame from base 1. The study was a case-control design nested within a healthcare worker cohort in London, UK, with weekly nasopharyngeal swab PCR tests and blood sampling. Healthcare workers were recruited during the week of the UK lockdown, between 23 and 31 March 2020, and followed weekly for up to roughly 15 weeks. Library preparation used 5' RACE. The instrument was a NextSeq 500. Unique molecular identifiers were attached to individual cDNA molecules in the TCR library protocol so that sequencing error and PCR bias could be corrected. Sequencing covered both TCR alpha and beta chains, and within each sample the abundances of alpha and beta sequences were tightly co-correlated. Under the source paper's analysis protocol: Decombinator V4 was used to annotate TCR sequences for V gene, J gene and CDR3. Expanded TCRs were defined as changing significantly between any two time points under a Poisson model with p below 0.0001. Abundances of TCRs were expressed as counts per million after normalisation to the total number of TCRs sequenced in each sample. TRAV1-2 paired with TRAJ12, TRAJ20 or TRAJ33 defined MAIT TCRs, while TRAV10 paired with TRAJ18 defined iNKT TCRs. VDJdb, accessed 1 November 2021, was searched for CMV, EBV and SARS-CoV-2 annotated TCRs, with TCRs annotated for multiple antigens excluded. The public reads were reanalyzed by TCRdb: fastp trimming at Q25, MiXCR alignment, in-frame beta chains only. CDR3 protein duplicates are merged, each entry listing the most common genes and DNA. The V and J calls were determined by TCRdb, not by the authors. The sample table shows approximately 52,000 distinct CDR3 sequences, and 8% to 10% are seen once. The leading ten clones occupy about 9.4% of the sample.

Rearrangement joined TRBV20-1 to TRBJ2-3, with TRBD2 matching 11 junction bases. Sample: whole blood. The receptor was isolated from an adult who was a healthcare worker with PCR-confirmed SARS-CoV-2 infection or an uninfected control (not recorded which). The sequenced DNA: TGCAGTGCTAGTCAACTAGCGGGGGTCGGCACAGATACGCAGTATTTT. Protein translation: CSASQLAGVGTDTQYF.